This T cell receptor (beta chain) emerged from a study of early T cells in non-severe SARS-CoV-2 infection (dated by TCRdb to 2020 to 2022). About the study as a whole: TCR sequencing used bulk RNA from unsorted whole blood, so alpha and beta chains could not be paired. What the research found in general, with its limitations: VDJdb matching was skewed toward anti-spike CD8 responses and likely underestimated virus-specific expansions by missing private and CD4 specificities.

The library was produced with 5' RACE. The run used a NextSeq 500. The TCR library protocol attached unique molecular identifiers to individual cDNA molecules to correct for sequencing error and PCR bias. Sequencing covered both TCR alpha and beta chains, and within each sample the abundances of alpha and beta sequences were tightly co-correlated. On the authors' methods: Decombinator V4 was used to annotate the V gene, J gene and CDR3 of the TCR sequences. TCRs were defined as expanded if a significant change between any two time points was detected under a Poisson model with p below 0.0001. TCR abundances were normalised to the total number of TCRs sequenced per sample and expressed as counts per million. MAIT TCRs were defined by TRAV1-2 paired with TRAJ12, TRAJ20 or TRAJ33, and iNKT TCRs by TRAV10 paired with TRAJ18. A search of VDJdb, accessed on 1 November 2021, was run for TCRs annotated to CMV, EBV and SARS-CoV-2, with TCRs annotated for multiple antigens excluded. TCRdb passed the public sequencing reads through fastp at Q25 and MiXCR, retaining productive beta sequences. CDR3 protein duplicates are merged, each entry listing the most common genes and DNA. The V and J calls and clone size come from TCRdb's table, not from the authors' own analysis. This sample holds 40,000 to 60,000 distinct CDR3 sequences; around 6% were observed only once. The ten largest clones take up about 2.8% of the sample.

This was a case-control study nested in a cohort of healthcare workers in London, UK, who had nasopharyngeal swab PCR tests and blood samples taken every week. Between 23 and 31 March 2020, the week of the UK lockdown, healthcare workers were enrolled and then followed up weekly for as long as 16 weeks. Relative to germline, V is 4 bases shorter and J is 13 bases shorter, with 17 bases between their ends. The germline V gene specifies SGHTA as CDR1 and FQGNSA as CDR2. The CDR3 measures 14 amino acids from cysteine to phenylalanine. Only CDR3 DNA is held: 42 bases, read in frame from base 1. This clonotype was observed a handful of times. Its specific antigen is unknown. No base quality values were provided; no much bigger clone lies one nucleotide off.

In this chain, TRBV7-2 is recombined with TRBJ1-6; TRBD1 is a possible D gene, resting on 6 matching bases. The material sequenced was whole blood, taken at baseline. This receptor was identified in an adult who was a healthcare worker with PCR-confirmed SARS-CoV-2 infection or an uninfected control (not recorded which). In nucleotides, the sequence is TGTGCCAGCAGCTCCTCCCCAGCAGGGGTGCCCCTCCACTTT. This yields the protein CASSSSPAGVPLHF.